These T cell receptor beta chains were read from a single sample in a study of CD8 T cells in ankylosing spondylitis. MiXCR, applied by TCRdb to the 5' RACE reads, yields one record per CDR3 protein. The repertoire holds 380,000 or so distinct CDR3 sequences, with 20% to 25% as singletons. Material: blood, either unsorted or a sorted T cell fraction (not recorded which). These receptor sequences come from a male donor with ankylosing spondylitis or in good health (not recorded which). Both conserved end residues are part of each CDR3.

TRBV6-5	TRBJ2-5	CATGQGTQYF
TRBV6-2/TRBV6-3	TRBJ2-5	CASSPNGPQETQYF
TRBV4-1	TRBJ1-1	CASSPLPSTGMNTEAFF
TRBV12-3/TRBV12-4	TRBJ2-3	CASSITSGGADTQYF
TRBV11-2	TRBJ2-3	CASSFGEPDTQYF
TRBV2	TRBJ2-7	CASSGSGTASYEQYF
TRBV20-1	TRBJ2-1	CSAPTGDNEQFF
TRBV27	TRBJ2-3	CASSRTRDQGTDTQYF
TRBV3-1	TRBJ1-4	CASSQDIGGDEKLFF
TRBV16	TRBJ2-7	CASSWQSSYEQYF
TRBV12-3/TRBV12-4	TRBJ1-5	CASSFSRAGQPQHF
TRBV9	TRBJ2-3	CASSGVGALASDTQYF
TRBV5-1	TRBJ2-1	CASSPGQGAWDEQFF
TRBV15	TRBJ2-3	CATSQLSTDTQYF
TRBV18	TRBJ2-1	CASSPFDVRSHQEGEQFF
TRBV6-1	TRBJ2-6	CASARDTNSGANVLTF
TRBV20-1	TRBJ2-7	CSAPHTGVSSYEQYF
TRBV29-1	TRBJ2-3	CSAEDGYSTDTQYF